Presented here are 21 T cell receptor beta chains from one specimen sequenced in a study of blood T cells in healthy people across ages. Primers used in a second PCR of about 7 to 12 cycles were a sample-barcoded 5' primer and a J-beta primer mix. TCRdb reanalysed the 5' RACE reads using MiXCR and keeps one entry per CDR3 protein. The data hold roughly 1.6 million distinct CDR3 sequences, with about 35% observed a single time. Sequenced sample: blood. The receptors originated from a woman in her twenties or thirties in good health.

The chain carries TRBV18 and TRBJ2-3; D gene unclear. The CDR3 is 15 residues long. The V and J ends lost 2 bases and 0 bases respectively, with 9 bases between them. Germline lookup yields CDR1 KGHSH and CDR2 LQKENI. CDR3 in amino acids: CASSPSRLSTDTQYF. In DNA, the CDR3 is TGTGCCAGCTCACCAAGCAGGCTAAGCACAGATACGCAGTATTTT.

V is TRBV20-1 and J is TRBJ2-5; D may be TRBD2 (5 bases). The J call may be faulty, since TRBJ2-7 better matches the DNA end. The length of the CDR3 is 13 residues. Germline V CDR1 and CDR2: DFQATT, SNEGSKA (reference sequence). Written as DNA, the CDR3 is TGCAGTGCACTCGACGACCCGGGGTACGAGCAGTACTTC. This gives the protein CSALDDPGYEQYF.

This clonotype showed up many times. The chain recombines TRBV6-2 or TRBV6-3 with TRBJ1-4; the D gene is possibly TRBD1 (6 bases). CDR1 and CDR2 from the germline V gene are MNHEY and SVGEGT. V shed 4 bases and J shed 0 bases, with 9 bases lying between them. The CDR3 runs to 15 residues. In nucleotides, the CDR3 is TGTGCCAGCAGTTCCGGGGGCGCAACTAATGAAAAACTGTTTTTT. Protein: CASSSGGATNEKLFF.

A few counts support this clonotype. A much larger clone differs by one base, so this may be a read error. This chain links TRBV7-3 with TRBJ2-1, with 8 nucleotides matching TRBD2. The CDR3 contains 15 residues. Germline V lookup: CDR1 SGHTA, CDR2 FQGTGA. Written as DNA, the CDR3 is TGTGCCAACAGCCTAGGACTAGCCGACTACAATGAGCAGTTCTTC. Encoded protein: CANSLGLADYNEQFF.

The chain is built from TRBV9 and TRBJ2-3, with D unresolved. This CDR3 contains 15 residues. Trimming took off 3 bases at V and 2 bases at J, with 13 bases between the two ends. Germline assignment: CDR1 SGDLS and CDR2 YYNGEE. CDR3 loop: CASSARQDATDTQYF. The DNA of the CDR3 is TGTGCCAGCAGCGCTCGGCAGGATGCCACAGATACGCAGTATTTT.

J is TRBJ1-2 and V is TRBV30; 10 bases align to TRBD1. V lost 0 bases and J lost 7; bases outside the gene matches: 8. CDR3 length: 15 residues. Germline V lookup: CDR1 GTSNPN, CDR2 SVGIG (reference sequence). CDR3 sequence (DNA): TGTGCCTGGAGTGTAGTGGGACAGGGGTTTCGTGGCTACACCTTC. Protein: CAWSVVGQGFRGYTF.

CDR3 sequence: CASSFGAGSPYKQYF. The CDR3 DNA sequence: TGTGCCAGCAGTTTCGGGGCAGGATCTCCCTACAAGCAGTACTTC. The chain couples TRBV28 to TRBJ2-5, with D possibly being TRBD1 or TRBD2 (5 bases each). V was trimmed by 3 bases and J by 11 bases, leaving 22 bases between them. The CDR3 totals 15 residues. CDR1 and CDR2 from the germline V gene are MDHEN and SYDVKM.

The sample holds many counts of this clonotype. J is TRBJ2-5 and V is TRBV20-1; weak D call: TRBD2 (5 bases). CDR1 and CDR2 from the germline V gene are DFQATT and SNEGSKA (reference sequence). The V and J ends lost 7 bases and 3 bases respectively, with 9 bases between them. The CDR3 spans 11 residues. CDR3 bases: TGCAGTGTAACGGGAAAAGAGACCCAGTACTTC. Amino acid sequence: CSVTGKETQYF.

As for this clonotype: At one end, the junction sequence differs from germline, possibly due to a read error. The chain joins TRBV6-5 to TRBJ1-4; possible D gene TRBD1, 5 bases. Germline loops: CDR1 MNHEY, CDR2 SVGAGI. The CDR3 extends over 13 amino acids. In DNA form, the CDR3 reads TGTGCCAGCAGTGACTCCGGGGCCGGCGAACTGTTTTTT. This encodes CASSDSGAGELFF.

J is TRBJ2-7 and V is TRBV4-2; 14 bases fit TRBD2. This CDR3 is built from 16 residues. CDR1 is LGHNA, CDR2 YNFKEQ, per germline. J gave up 1 base and V 5 bases, and 4 bases lay outside the gene matches. CDR3 DNA sequence: TGTGCCAGCAGCGAGGGACTAGCGGGGGAATCCTACGAGCAGTACTTC. This encodes CASSEGLAGESYEQYF.

The chain employs TRBV13 and TRBJ2-2; D not certain. V was shortened by 5 bases and J by 5 bases, with 12 bases between the two germline ends. The CDR3 consists of 14 residues. Germline V gives CDR1 PRHDT, CDR2 FYEKMQ (reference sequence). The CDR3 region has the DNA TGTGCCAGCAGCGCCGGAAGCCCTACCGGGGAGCTGTTTTTT. Translation gives CASSAGSPTGELFF. The full variable domain, rest sourced from reference TRBV13 and TRBJ2-2, is AAGVIQSPRHLIKEKRETATLKCYPIPRHDTVYWYQQGPGQDPQFLISFYEKMQSDKGSIPDRFSAQQFSDYHSELNMSSLELGDSALYFCASSAGSPTGELFFGEGSRLTVL.

The chain is built from TRBV2 and TRBJ2-3, with 9 bases lining up with TRBD1. V was clipped by 6 bases and J by 3 bases; unmatched bases: 10. CDR1 and CDR2 from the germline V gene are SNHLY and FYNNEI. The CDR3 is made up of 16 amino acids. The CDR3 protein is CASRPGTGSITDTQYF. The CDR3 bases are TGTGCCAGCAGGCCCGGGACAGGGTCGATTACAGATACGCAGTATTTT.

Only a few counts were recorded for this clonotype. The chain combines TRBV29-1 with TRBJ2-5; possibly TRBD2 for D (5 bases). The CDR3 is 15 amino acids. Per the germline V gene, CDR1 is SQVTM and CDR2 is ANQGSEA. V lost 1 base and J 5 bases, leaving 17 bases between the germline ends. Here the CDR3 DNA reads TGCAGCGTTGAAGCAAGCGGTGGATACGGGGAGACCCAGTACTTC. This encodes CSVEASGGYGETQYF.

For this clonotype: One base away lies a much larger clone, so this may be a sequencing read error. The chain employs TRBV29-1 and TRBJ2-3; unclear D gene. CDR3 length: 14 amino acids. CDR1 SQVTM and CDR2 ANQGSEA come from the germline V gene. The CDR3 sequence is CSAEGEVKGDTQYF. Here the CDR3 DNA reads TGCAGCGCTGAAGGTGAAGTCAAGGGAGATACGCAGTATTTT.

The chain couples TRBV29-1 to TRBJ1-1, with D possibly being TRBD1 (6 bases). This CDR3 has 14 amino acids. V gave up 5 bases and J gave up 1 base, with 14 bases separating them. The V gene's germline CDR1 is SQVTM and CDR2 ANQGSEA. The CDR3 spells CSVTDSPENTEAFF. The DNA for the CDR3 is TGCAGCGTTACGGACAGTCCGGAGAACACTGAAGCTTTCTTT.

This chain links TRBV6-5 with TRBJ2-5, with 7 bases lining up with TRBD1. Germline loops: CDR1 MNHEY, CDR2 SVGAGI. With 2 bases clipped from V and 5 bases from J, the junction kept 5 bases outside the gene matches. The CDR3 spans 14 residues. The CDR3 bases are TGTGCCAGCAGTTACGCCACAGGGGTCGAGACCCAGTACTTC. Its protein product is CASSYATGVETQYF.

This clonotype turned up a few times. This chain uses TRBV28 with TRBJ1-1; 7 nucleotides align to TRBD1. From germline, CDR1 is MDHEN and CDR2 SYDVKM. V dropped 6 bases and J dropped 7; count of bases not matched to a gene: 20. The CDR3 contains 17 residues. The CDR3 sequence: CASSPTPGTDLYGEAFF. The CDR3 DNA reads TGTGCCAGCAGCCCAACTCCCGGGACAGATCTTTACGGTGAAGCTTTCTTT. Supplemented by reference TRBV28 and TRBJ1-1, the full variable domain reads DVKVTQSSRYLVKRTGEKVFLECVQDMDHENMFWYRQDPGLGLRLIYFSYDVKMKEKGDIPEGYSVSREKKERFSLILESASTNQTSMYLCASSPTPGTDLYGEAFFGQGTRLTVV.

The chain links TRBV7-9 to TRBJ1-1, with D possibly matching TRBD1 (6 bases). The germline V and J ends were trimmed by 3 bases and 2 bases, with 13 bases remaining between them. The CDR3 totals 15 residues. CDR1 is SEHNR and CDR2 is FQNEAQ in the germline V gene (reference sequence). CDR3 residues: CASSLGGASNTEAFF. The DNA for the CDR3 is TGTGCCAGCAGCTTGGGGGGGGCGTCCAACACTGAAGCTTTCTTT.

About this clonotype: Just one base apart from a much larger clone, this may be a read error. The chain employs TRBV10-3 and TRBJ2-7, with D unclear. This CDR3 is 15 amino acids long. Germline V gives CDR1 ENHRY, CDR2 SYGVKD. CDR3 bases: TGTGTCATCAGTGAGCGACCTGTCGTGGCCTACGAGCAGTACTTC. Its protein product is CVISERPVVAYEQYF.

Only a few counts were recorded for this clonotype. This chain joins TRBV27 and TRBJ2-7; D is uncertain. V was clipped by 4 bases and J by 4 bases, with 20 bases between them. The CDR3 contains 16 residues. Germline CDR1 is MNHEY and CDR2 is SMNVEV (reference sequence). CDR3 in amino acids: CASSSLEGITFYEQYF. The CDR3 nucleotides are TGTGCCAGCAGTTCCCTAGAAGGCATAACCTTTTACGAGCAGTACTTC.

This clonotype was seen many times. The rearrangement uses TRBV29-1 and TRBJ2-3; possible D gene TRBD1, 6 bases. V was clipped by 4 bases and J by 6 bases, with 17 bases between them. CDR3 length: 14 residues. CDR1 is SQVTM and CDR2 is ANQGSEA in the germline V gene. CDR3 sequence (DNA): TGCAGCGTTGCATGGCAGGGGAGAGGGGATACGCAGTATTTT. Translating it yields CSVAWQGRGDTQYF.